This passage covers 21 T cell receptor beta chains from one sample sequenced in a study of T cell repertoires in cytomegalovirus infection. One entry per CDR3 protein results from TCRdb running MiXCR on the reads. This sample has about a million distinct CDR3 sequences; around 32% occur once, and the top ten carry roughly 13%. Their antigens remain unidentified. The input for sequencing was cultured CD8+ T cells from PBMCs, taken from culture after CMV antigen stimulation. Source of these receptors: a human donor in good health (CMV status not recorded). Some clones in this sample may be carry-over from other donors' samples.

The chain joins TRBV7-4 to TRBJ2-4; no clear D gene. The CDR3 length is 15 residues. V dropped 6 bases and J dropped 5 bases, with 17 bases sitting between them. The germline V gene encodes CDR1 SGHVT and CDR2 SQSDAQ. CDR3 sequence reads: CASRGKFEVENIQYF. CDR3 DNA: TGTGCCAGCAGGGGCAAATTCGAGGTCGAAAACATTCAGTACTTC.

This clonotype was counted a few times. The V gene is TRBV11-2, the J gene TRBJ2-1; 7 bases are a match to TRBD1. This CDR3 comprises 14 residues. The germline V gene has CDR1 SGHAT and CDR2 FQNNGV. V lost 1 base to trimming and J lost 6 bases; unmatched junction nucleotides: 3. CDR3 nucleotides: TGTGCCAGCAGCTTAGGACAGGGTCCCAATGAGCAGTTCTTC. This codes for CASSLGQGPNEQFF.

This clonotype was detected only a few times. The gene calls are TRBV5-1 and TRBJ2-3, with 10 bases that match TRBD1. Germline V lookup: CDR1 SGHRS, CDR2 YFSETQ. There are 17 residues in the CDR3. The V segment lost 2 bases and the J segment 4 bases; nucleotides outside the gene matches: 10. CDR3: CASSLSTGTGVADTQYF. CDR3 DNA sequence: TGCGCCAGCAGCTTATCAACCGGGACAGGGGTGGCAGATACGCAGTATTTT. Using reference TRBV5-1 and TRBJ2-3 for the parts outside the CDR3, the full variable domain is KAGVTQTPRYLIKTRGQQVTLSCSPISGHRSVSWYQQTPGQGLQFLFEYFSETQRNKGNFPGRFSGRQFSNSRSEMNVSTLELGDSALYLCASSLSTGTGVADTQYFGPGTRLTVL.

This clonotype was recorded only once. The chain employs TRBV20-1 and TRBJ1-5; D perhaps matches TRBD1 (5 bases). Germline CDR1 and CDR2: DFQATT and SNEGSKA (reference sequence). This CDR3 comprises 12 residues. V was pared by 2 bases and J by 8 bases, with 10 bases between. CDR3: CSARQGGEPQHF. The CDR3 nucleotides read TGCAGTGCTAGACAGGGAGGGGAGCCCCAGCATTTT.

Regarding this clonotype: A much larger clonotype is one base distant, so this may be a read error. The chain employs TRBV12-3 or TRBV12-4 and TRBJ1-3; no reliable D call. Trimming took 3 bases from V and 0 from J, leaving 3 bases between them. The CDR3 runs 13 residues. The CDR3 here is CASSFISGNTIYF. Written as DNA, the CDR3 is TGTGCCAGCAGTTTCATCTCTGGAAACACCATATATTTT.

This clonotype was counted once. Since a much larger clone is just one base distant, this may be a read error. The chain has TRBV12-3 or TRBV12-4 and TRBJ1-4; 7 positions agree with TRBD1. The CDR3 loop spans 21 amino acids. CDR3 amino acids: CANSFSLLPGQRTEATEKLFF. Here the CDR3 DNA reads TGTGCCAACAGTTTTTCTCTTTTACCGGGACAGCGGACCGAAGCGACTGAAAAACTGTTTTTT.

This clonotype was found many times. The chain combines TRBV6-5 with TRBJ2-7; the match to TRBD1 covers 9 bases. Trimming cost V 8 bases and J 5 bases; bases outside gene matches: 13. This CDR3 spans 15 amino acids. Germline lookup yields CDR1 MNHEY and CDR2 SVGAGI. This CDR3 reads CASHFYRDRVHEQYF. CDR3 sequence (DNA): TGTGCCAGCCACTTCTACCGGGACAGGGTCCACGAGCAGTACTTC.

This clonotype was found many times. In DNA form, the CDR3 reads TGTGCCAGCAGCCAAGAATGGGATAGCAATCAGCCCCAGCATTTT. As protein: CASSQEWDSNQPQHF. The gene calls are TRBV4-2 and TRBJ1-5; no clear D gene. V dropped 0 bases and J dropped 0 bases, with 6 bases sitting between them. The CDR3 covers 15 residues. CDR1 is LGHNA and CDR2 is YNFKEQ in the germline V gene.

This clonotype was detected only once. The gene calls are TRBV27 and TRBJ2-7, with D perhaps assigned TRBD1 or TRBD2 (5 bases each). CDR1 is MNHEY, CDR2 SMNVEV, per germline (reference sequence). V lost 3 bases and J lost 2, with 23 bases in between. This CDR3 has 18 amino acids. The CDR3 here is CASSFIRFGAAQAYEQYF. In DNA, the CDR3 is TGTGCCAGCAGTTTCATTCGATTCGGGGCAGCTCAAGCCTACGAGCAGTACTTC.

The rearrangement links TRBV9 to TRBJ1-5, with D possibly matching TRBD1 (5 bases). The CDR3 is made up of 15 amino acids. Per the germline V gene, CDR1 is SGDLS and CDR2 is YYNGEE. V shed 4 bases and J shed 7 bases, with 18 bases lying between them. The CDR3 bases are TGTGCCAGCAGCCCAGGGACGGGGGAATACCAGCCCCAGCATTTT. It yields the protein CASSPGTGEYQPQHF. Combining the CDR3 with reference TRBV9 and TRBJ1-5 gives the whole variable domain DSGVTQTPKHLITATGQRVTLRCSPRSGDLSVYWYQQSLDQGLQFLIQYYNGEERAKGNILERFSAQQFPDLHSELNLSSLELGDSALYFCASSPGTGEYQPQHFGDGTRLSIL.

There are a few counts of this clonotype. The chain employs TRBV10-3 and TRBJ2-1; D is perhaps TRBD1 (6 bases). Looked up from germline, CDR1 is ENHRY and CDR2 is SYGVKD. The CDR3 totals 14 residues. Trimming pared 8 bases from V and 0 bases from J, leaving 11 bases between. The CDR3 protein is CAIDRDNSYNEQFF. The DNA of the CDR3 is TGTGCCATCGACCGGGACAACTCCTACAATGAGCAGTTCTTC.

This clonotype occurred many times. The chain combines TRBV6-5 with TRBJ2-5; the match to TRBD2 covers 7 bases. Germline lookup yields CDR1 MNHEY and CDR2 SVGAGI. With V trimmed by 7 bases and J by 5 bases, 7 bases remained unmatched. The CDR3 covers 13 residues. The CDR3 loop is CASTPLGGETQYF. CDR3 DNA sequence: TGTGCCAGCACCCCCCTGGGAGGGGAGACCCAGTACTTC.

In this sample, this clonotype turned up a few times. J is TRBJ1-2 and V is TRBV19; 10 bases are a match to TRBD1. CDR1 LNHDA and CDR2 SQIVND come from the germline V gene (reference sequence). The CDR3 is 17 residues long. V lost 3 bases to trimming and J lost 4 bases; unmatched junction nucleotides: 11. The CDR3 sequence: CASSMFGTGDPGYGYTF. CDR3 nucleotide sequence: TGTGCCAGTAGTATGTTCGGGACAGGGGACCCTGGCTATGGCTACACCTTC.

A few counts support this clonotype. This chain uses TRBV28 with TRBJ2-1, with a possible D match to TRBD1 (5 bases). Trimming shortened V by 6 bases and J by 0 bases, and 12 bases separated the two germline ends. The germline V gene encodes CDR1 MDHEN and CDR2 SYDVKM. This CDR3 has 15 amino acids. The CDR3 is CASRDTDSSYNEQFF. The DNA of the CDR3 is TGTGCCAGCAGAGACACCGACAGCTCCTACAATGAGCAGTTCTTC.

The sample holds many counts of this clonotype. This chain connects TRBV7-8 to TRBJ2-5; D uncertain. V lost 6 bases, J lost 2 bases, and 13 bases lay in between. The CDR3 has 14 amino acids. Looked up from germline, CDR1 is SGHVS and CDR2 is FQNEAQ. In DNA form, the CDR3 reads TGTGCCAGCAGTCTCTGGGGTTTGCAAGAGACCCAGTACTTC. Amino acids: CASSLWGLQETQYF.

The chain combines TRBV10-3 with TRBJ2-1, with TRBD1 matching 8 bases. Germline assignment: CDR1 ENHRY and CDR2 SYGVKD. With V trimmed by 2 bases and J by 9 bases, 18 bases remained unmatched. The CDR3 sequence is 18 residues long. In DNA, the CDR3 is TGTGCCATCAGTGAGGCCCGGGACAGGACACTTCACAATAGTGAGCAGTTCTTC. It is translated as CAISEARDRTLHNSEQFF.

J is TRBJ2-1 and V is TRBV27, with 9 nucleotides matching TRBD1. Germline trimming cut 3 bases from V and 10 bases from J; bases unmatched to any gene: 7. Looked up from germline, CDR1 is MNHEY and CDR2 is SMNVEV (reference sequence). The CDR3 covers 14 residues. The CDR3 is CASSFGTGSFEQFF. The CDR3 bases are TGTGCCAGCAGTTTTGGGACAGGGAGTTTCGAGCAGTTCTTC.

The sample holds a few counts of this clonotype. The chain is built from TRBV12-3 or TRBV12-4 and TRBJ2-6; 8 positions match TRBD1. V was clipped by 3 bases and J by 4 bases; unmatched bases: 8. The CDR3 spans 17 residues. The CDR3 sequence: CASSLVRGLSGANVLTF. The CDR3 bases are TGTGCCAGCAGTTTGGTCAGGGGGCTTTCCGGGGCCAACGTCCTGACTTTC.

Here the CDR3 DNA reads TGTGCCAGCAGTTCAAATCCGGGACCCTCAAAGGGCACTGAAGCTTTCTTT. Translated: CASSSNPGPSKGTEAFF. This chain joins TRBV6-5 and TRBJ1-1; a possible D gene is TRBD1 (5 bases). V was clipped by 4 bases and J by 4 bases, with 22 bases between them. Germline assignment: CDR1 MNHEY and CDR2 SVGAGI. The CDR3 loop spans 17 amino acids.

J is TRBJ2-4 and V is TRBV7-9, with D possibly TRBD1 on 6 matching bases. The CDR3 runs to 15 residues. The V gene lost 5 bases and the J gene lost 5 bases, with 16 bases spanning the gap. Germline V CDR1 and CDR2: SEHNR, FQNEAQ (reference sequence). The CDR3: CASSAGTGNENIQYF. The DNA of the CDR3 is TGTGCCAGCAGCGCCGGCACAGGGAACGAAAACATTCAGTACTTC.

This clonotype occurred many times. The CDR3 loop is CASSLGTGYEQYF. The DNA of the CDR3 is TGTGCCAGCAGTTTGGGGACAGGCTACGAGCAGTACTTC. This rearrangement joins TRBV12-3 or TRBV12-4 to TRBJ2-7; TRBD1 aligns across 8 bases. V lost 3 bases, J lost 3 bases, and 1 base stayed unmatched. This CDR3 is 13 amino acids long.